The 32 T cell receptor beta chains presented below share a single source sample, sequenced in a study of post-analysis software for immune sequencing data. Notes on the study in general: Five TRBV segments, including TRBV5-6, TRBV5-1 and TRBV20-1, were more frequent in patients than controls.

These receptors have no known antigen. Included in the TCR beta cDNA libraries were unique molecular identifiers. TCRdb re-analysed the PCR reads in MiXCR, keeping a single row per CDR3 protein. The table includes approximately 690,000 distinct CDR3 sequences, roughly three fifths detected once. Sequencing used blood. Source of these receptors: a girl aged 2 to 10 with multiple sclerosis.

The rearrangement uses TRBV12-3 or TRBV12-4 and TRBJ2-3; 10 bases line up with TRBD2. The CDR3 consists of 16 residues. With 4 bases clipped from V and 5 bases from J, the junction kept 9 bases outside the gene matches. The DNA for the CDR3 is TGTGCCAGCAGTTACGCCCAGCGGGAGGGCGTAGATACGCAGTATTTT. Residues: CASSYAQREGVDTQYF.

This clonotype has just one count. One junction end does not reproduce the germline sequence, and a read error may be involved. CDR3 nucleotide sequence: TGTGTCAGCAGCTATGAGGGTGTGGGCTATGGCTACACCTTC. It yields the protein CVSSYEGVGYGYTF. The V gene is TRBV11-2, the J gene TRBJ1-2; D unresolved. This CDR3 is built from 14 residues. Per germline, CDR1 SGHAT and CDR2 FQNNGV.

The genes are TRBV29-1 and TRBJ1-2; perhaps TRBD1 as D (6 bases). The germline gives CDR1 SQVTM, CDR2 ANQGSEA. V lost 2 bases, J lost 2 bases, and 12 bases lay in between. The CDR3 runs to 14 residues. In nucleotides, the CDR3 is TGCAGCGTTGAAACCCCAGGGGAAAACTATGGCTACACCTTC. Its translation is CSVETPGENYGYTF.

CDR3 DNA sequence: TGTGCCAGCAGCTTACGGGGGGCTTATAGGGATGAGCAGTTCTTC. Its translation: CASSLRGAYRDEQFF. The J gene is TRBJ2-1, the V gene TRBV28, with TRBD2 as a possible D gene (7 bases). Germline lookup yields CDR1 MDHEN and CDR2 SYDVKM. V dropped 6 bases and J dropped 8 bases, with 20 bases sitting between them. The CDR3 consists of 15 residues. The full variable domain, in which reference TRBV28 and TRBJ2-1 provide the parts outside the CDR3, is DVKVTQSSRYLVKRTGEKVFLECVQDMDHENMFWYRQDPGLGLRLIYFSYDVKMKEKGDIPEGYSVSREKKERFSLILESASTNQTSMYLCASSLRGAYRDEQFFGPGTRLTVL.

The gene calls are TRBV11-1 and TRBJ2-1; 12 bases fit TRBD1. V was clipped by 5 bases and J by 7 bases; unmatched bases: 9. The length of the CDR3 is 16 residues. Germline CDR1 reads SGHAT; CDR2 reads FQDESV (reference sequence). CDR3 sequence: CASSQRDRGRRNEQFF. In nucleotides, the CDR3 is TGTGCCAGCAGCCAAAGGGACAGGGGGCGGAGAAATGAGCAGTTCTTC. The whole variable domain, filled in from reference TRBV11-1 and TRBJ2-1, reads EAEVAQSPRYKITEKSQAVAFWCDPISGHATLYWYRQILGQGPELLVQFQDESVVDDSQLPKDRFSAERLKGVDSTLKIQPAELGDSAMYLCASSQRDRGRRNEQFFGPGTRLTVL.

V gene TRBV29-1 combines with J gene TRBJ2-3; D possibly corresponds to TRBD2 (5 bases). The CDR3 extends over 12 amino acids. The germline V gene has CDR1 SQVTM and CDR2 ANQGSEA. Trimming pared 5 bases from V and 4 bases from J, leaving 10 bases between. CDR3 protein: CSVRGGPDTQYF. In DNA form, the CDR3 reads TGCAGCGTTCGCGGAGGCCCAGATACGCAGTATTTT.

The genes are TRBV12-3 or TRBV12-4 and TRBJ1-1; 10 positions agree with TRBD1. V dropped 5 bases and J dropped 10; count of bases not matched to a gene: 10. This CDR3 has 14 residues. CDR3 sequence reads: CASSRGDRGRGAFF. In nucleotides, the CDR3 is TGTGCCAGCAGTCGCGGCGACAGGGGGCGCGGAGCTTTCTTT.

V and J are TRBV6-5 and TRBJ2-1; D remains unclear. The CDR3 has 14 amino acids. The V end was cut by 0 bases, the J end by 9 bases, with 12 bases between. Germline V gives CDR1 MNHEY, CDR2 SVGAGI. DNA for the CDR3: TGTGCCAGCAGTTACTCTCCTAGTAGTATTGAGCAGTTCTTC. Translation: CASSYSPSSIEQFF.

This clonotype was observed a few times. The chain joins TRBV2 to TRBJ2-3; tentatively, D is TRBD2 (6 bases). The V gene lost 6 bases and the J gene lost 8 bases, with 27 bases spanning the gap. In germline, CDR1 is SNHLY, CDR2 FYNNEI. This CDR3 has 17 amino acids. CDR3 sequence: CASRRDSSTFARGTQYF. DNA for the CDR3: TGTGCCAGCAGACGGGACTCCTCCACCTTCGCAAGGGGTACGCAGTATTTT.

The V and J genes are TRBV29-1 and TRBJ1-2; D gene uncertain. The CDR3 loop spans 11 amino acids. V lost 4 bases, J lost 8 bases, and 11 bases lay in between. Per the germline V gene, CDR1 is SQVTM and CDR2 is ANQGSEA. CDR3 in amino acids: CSVVGPLGYTF. DNA for the CDR3: TGCAGCGTTGTAGGGCCCCTCGGCTACACCTTC.

This clonotype has more than one count but fewer than ten. This rearrangement joins TRBV5-1 to TRBJ2-1; 9 bases align to TRBD2. The CDR3 consists of 15 residues. J gave up 8 bases and V 0 bases, and 6 bases lay outside the gene matches. Germline CDR1 and CDR2: SGHRS and YFSETQ. The CDR3 loop is CASSLEGLAGDEQFF. The CDR3 DNA is TGCGCCAGCAGCTTGGAGGGACTAGCAGGTGATGAGCAGTTCTTC. The variable domain in full, with the rest retrieved from reference TRBV5-1 and TRBJ2-1, is KAGVTQTPRYLIKTRGQQVTLSCSPISGHRSVSWYQQTPGQGLQFLFEYFSETQRNKGNFPGRFSGRQFSNSRSEMNVSTLELGDSALYLCASSLEGLAGDEQFFGPGTRLTVL.

This clonotype has only a few counts. This sequence joins TRBV6-5 and TRBJ2-1, with 7 bases identical to TRBD1. In germline, CDR1 is MNHEY, CDR2 SVGAGI. CDR3 length: 16 amino acids. The ends lost 0 bases at V and 7 bases at J; junction bases unmatched: 9. The DNA for the CDR3 is TGTGCCAGCAGTTACTCGACAGGGACCATGGGGAATGAGCAGTTCTTC. Translation: CASSYSTGTMGNEQFF.

This clonotype was recorded only once. The rearrangement uses TRBV4-1 and TRBJ1-1; D call uncertain. Germline assignment: CDR1 MGHRA and CDR2 YSYEKL. The CDR3 is made up of 15 amino acids. V lost 3 bases, J lost 1 base, and 12 bases lay in between. In nucleotides, the CDR3 is TGCGCCAGCAGCCACCTAGGACGGGGGAACACTGAAGCTTTCTTT. This sequence encodes CASSHLGRGNTEAFF.

Comment on this clonotype: An end of the junction does not agree with germline; a read error may underlie this. The rearrangement joins TRBV5-1 to TRBJ2-3, with D perhaps matching TRBD1 (5 bases). The CDR3 sequence is 13 residues long. Germline V gene sequence: CDR1 SGHRS, CDR2 YFSETQ. The DNA of the CDR3 is TGCGCCAGCAGCTTACGGTCCACAGGTACGCAGTATTTT. Residues: CASSLRSTGTQYF. Supplemented by reference TRBV5-1 and TRBJ2-3, the full variable domain reads KAGVTQTPRYLIKTRGQQVTLSCSPISGHRSVSWYQQTPGQGLQFLFEYFSETQRNKGNFPGRFSGRQFSNSRSEMNVSTLELGDSALYLCASSLRSTGTQYFGPGTRLTVL.

V and J are TRBV28 and TRBJ2-3; 12 bases match TRBD2. The CDR3 extends over 16 amino acids. V was pared by 4 bases and J by 6 bases, with 8 bases of the junction left unmatched. Germline loops: CDR1 MDHEN, CDR2 SYDVKM. Written as DNA, the CDR3 is TGTGCCAGCAGTTCTTTGACTAGCGGGGGTCCGGATACGCAGTATTTT. Its protein is CASSSLTSGGPDTQYF.

The rearrangement uses TRBV29-1 and TRBJ1-1; 12 bases match TRBD1. The J segment lost 3 bases and the V segment lost 2 bases, leaving 13 bases of the junction unmatched. The CDR3 contains 18 residues. Germline lookup yields CDR1 SQVTM and CDR2 ANQGSEA. DNA of the CDR3: TGCAGCGTTGAAACCTCCTGGGACAGGGGGCGCGACTACACTGAAGCTTTCTTT. Its protein is CSVETSWDRGRDYTEAFF.

The CDR3 loop reads CASGAGLEYNEQFF. Written as DNA, the CDR3 is TGTGCCAGCGGCGCTGGACTAGAATACAATGAGCAGTTCTTC. The rearrangement uses TRBV11-2 and TRBJ2-1; 7 bases agree with TRBD2. The CDR3 consists of 14 residues. With V trimmed by 8 bases and J by 4 bases, 8 bases remained unmatched. Germline CDR1 is SGHAT and CDR2 is FQNNGV.

The V call is TRBV6-5, the J call TRBJ2-5; maybe TRBD1 (6 bases). The germline CDR1 and CDR2 sequences are MNHEY and SVGAGI. Trimming pared 0 bases from V and 2 bases from J, leaving 7 bases between. The CDR3 consists of 14 residues. The CDR3 DNA follows: TGTGCCAGCAGTTACTCGGACAGACAAGAGACCCAGTACTTC. This encodes CASSYSDRQETQYF.

This sequence joins TRBV7-2 and TRBJ1-3, with a tentative D call TRBD1 (5 bases). The CDR3 has 15 amino acids. Trimming pared 2 bases from V and 4 bases from J, leaving 12 bases between. Germline V gene data show CDR1 as SGHTA and CDR2 as FQGNSA. As DNA, the CDR3 is TGTGCCAGCAGCTTACAGGGTAATCTGGGAAACACCATATATTTT. It is translated as CASSLQGNLGNTIYF.

This clonotype occurred a few times. The rearrangement uses TRBV4-3 and TRBJ2-4; 7 bases align to TRBD1. This CDR3 is built from 16 residues. After removal of 0 bases from V and 9 bases from J, the junction contained 11 bases not matched to a gene. Germline lookup yields CDR1 LGHNA and CDR2 YSLEER. The CDR3 bases are TGCGCCAGCAGCCAAGATCAAGGGGGCGCAAACGGCATTCAGTACTTC. This gives the protein CASSQDQGGANGIQYF.

The J gene is TRBJ2-2, the V gene TRBV9, with 7 bases matching TRBD1. Germline V CDR1 and CDR2: SGDLS, YYNGEE. V lost 3 bases and J lost 6; bases outside the gene matches: 5. The CDR3 spans 14 residues. CDR3 region: CASSATGDPGELFF. The CDR3, as DNA: TGTGCCAGCAGCGCCACAGGGGACCCCGGGGAGCTGTTTTTT.

This chain uses TRBV15 with TRBJ1-5; the D is unclear. The CDR3 totals 14 residues. Trimming cost V 0 bases and J 1 base, with 4 bases left between them. Germline V gene sequence: CDR1 LNHNV, CDR2 YYDKDF (reference sequence). The CDR3 here is CATSREESNQPQHF. CDR3 nucleotide sequence: TGTGCCACCAGCAGAGAGGAGAGCAATCAGCCCCAGCATTTT.

V gene TRBV12-3 or TRBV12-4 combines with J gene TRBJ1-1; D gene uncertain. Trimming took off 8 bases at V and 0 bases at J, with 10 bases between the two ends. The CDR3 has 13 amino acids. As DNA, the CDR3 is TGTGCCAGCCAGCAATACATGAACACTGAAGCTTTCTTT. Its protein product is CASQQYMNTEAFF.

The sample holds a few counts of this clonotype. The rearrangement uses TRBV6-5 and TRBJ2-5; D possibly uses TRBD1 or TRBD2 (5 bases each). Trimming pared 0 bases from V and 10 bases from J, leaving 6 bases between. The CDR3 totals 11 residues. From germline, CDR1 is MNHEY and CDR2 SVGAGI. The CDR3 DNA sequence: TGTGCCAGCAGTTACTCTGGGGGCCAGTACTTC. As protein: CASSYSGGQYF.

This clonotype was recorded a few times. The V and J genes are TRBV6-5 and TRBJ2-7; perhaps TRBD1 as D (6 bases). The germline V and J ends were trimmed by 0 bases and 0 bases, with 12 bases remaining between them. This CDR3 comprises 16 residues. Germline CDR1 reads MNHEY; CDR2 reads SVGAGI. The CDR3 DNA reads TGTGCCAGCAGTTACTCATGGGGACAAGACTCCTACGAGCAGTACTTC. It translates to CASSYSWGQDSYEQYF.

This chain uses TRBV12-3 or TRBV12-4 with TRBJ2-5; 10 nucleotides match TRBD2. The V gene end was trimmed by 7 bases and the J gene end by 0 bases; junction bases not matched to a gene: 5. This CDR3 spans 15 amino acids. The CDR3 nucleotides are TGTGCCAGCAACCTAGCGGGAGCCCACCAAGAGACCCAGTACTTC. It specifies CASNLAGAHQETQYF.

The chain carries TRBV19 and TRBJ2-1; perhaps D is TRBD1 or TRBD2 (5 bases each). Germline V lookup: CDR1 LNHDA, CDR2 SQIVND (reference sequence). V lost 5 bases, J lost 0 bases, and 14 bases lay in between. The CDR3 has 16 amino acids. In nucleotides, the CDR3 is TGTGCCAGTAGTGGGGGTAGAAGCAGCTCCTACAATGAGCAGTTCTTC. This translates into CASSGGRSSSYNEQFF.

The J gene is TRBJ2-1, the V gene TRBV5-6, with 7 positions matching TRBD2. Germline CDR1 and CDR2: SGHDT and YYEEEE. With 5 bases clipped from V and 9 bases from J, the junction kept 8 bases outside the gene matches. This CDR3 has 13 amino acids. CDR3: CASSSGGNSEQFF. As DNA, the CDR3 is TGTGCCAGCAGTTCCGGGGGGAACAGTGAGCAGTTCTTC. Based on the CDR3 plus reference TRBV5-6 and TRBJ2-1, the full variable domain is DAGVTQSPTHLIKTRGQQVTLRCSPKSGHDTVSWYQQALGQGPQFIFQYYEEEERQRGNFPDRFSGHQFPNYSSELNVNALLLGDSALYLCASSSGGNSEQFFGPGTRLTVL.

V and J are TRBV6-6 and TRBJ2-1, with D perhaps matching TRBD1 (6 bases). This CDR3 is built from 12 residues. With 8 bases removed from V and 2 bases from J, the gap between germline ends came to 7 bases. Germline V lookup: CDR1 MNHNY, CDR2 SVGAGI (reference sequence). The DNA of the CDR3 is TGTGCCAGCTGGGACACCTACAATGAGCAGTTCTTC. Amino acid sequence: CASWDTYNEQFF.

Comments on this clonotype: One end of the junction fails to match germline, which may point to a read error. V usage is TRBV29-1 and J usage is TRBJ2-7; D is perhaps TRBD2 (5 bases). Germline assignment: CDR1 SQVTM and CDR2 ANQGSEA. There are 12 residues in the CDR3. Here the CDR3 reads CGVEGHRYEQYF. CDR3 DNA: TGCGGCGTTGAGGGCCATCGATACGAGCAGTACTTC.

V is TRBV20-1 and J is TRBJ1-2; 7 bases agree with TRBD1. Germline CDR1 reads DFQATT; CDR2 reads SNEGSKA (reference sequence). The CDR3 is made up of 15 amino acids. Trimming at V came to 3 bases and at J to 0 bases, leaving 7 bases not matched to a gene. The CDR3 spells CSARRVTGTNYGYTF. The CDR3 DNA reads TGCAGTGCTAGGAGGGTGACAGGGACTAACTATGGCTACACCTTC.

This clonotype has only a few counts. The chain couples TRBV20-1 to TRBJ2-5; D unresolved. The CDR3 loop spans 10 amino acids. Germline loops: CDR1 DFQATT, CDR2 SNEGSKA (reference sequence). V shed 5 bases and J shed 7 bases, with 8 bases lying between them. CDR3 in DNA: TGCAGTGCTTTGATGGGGACCCAGTACTTC. Protein sequence: CSALMGTQYF.